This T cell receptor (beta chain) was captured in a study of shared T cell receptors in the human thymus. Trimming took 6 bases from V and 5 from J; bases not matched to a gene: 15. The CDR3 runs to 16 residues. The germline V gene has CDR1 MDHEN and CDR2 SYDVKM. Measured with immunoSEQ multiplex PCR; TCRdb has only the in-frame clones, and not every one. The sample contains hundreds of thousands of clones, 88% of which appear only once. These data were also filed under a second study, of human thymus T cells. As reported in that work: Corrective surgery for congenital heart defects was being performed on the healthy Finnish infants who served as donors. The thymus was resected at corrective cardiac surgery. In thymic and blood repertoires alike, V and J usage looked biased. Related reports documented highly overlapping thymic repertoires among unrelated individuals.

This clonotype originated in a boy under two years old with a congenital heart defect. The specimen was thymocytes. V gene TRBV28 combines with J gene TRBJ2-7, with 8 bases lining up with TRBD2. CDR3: CASSPPGGGRGHEQYF. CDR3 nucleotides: TGTGCCAGCAGCCCCCCCGGGGGGGGGCGCGGGCACGAGCAGTACTTC.